This T cell receptor (beta chain) was captured by sequencing in a study of glioma-infiltrating T cells. The overall study: WHO grade II oligodendrogliomas or astrocytomas, plus non-recurrent WHO grade IV glioblastomas, were sampled.

The iRepertoire nested amplicon-rescue multiplex PCR amplified TCR alpha and beta CDR3s from RNA. TCRdb processed the multiplex PCR reads anew with MiXCR; each CDR3 protein has one entry. The sample records 300,000 to 450,000 distinct CDR3 sequences, about 40% being singletons. Per the germline V gene, CDR1 is LGHNA and CDR2 is YNFKEQ. Unmatched junction bases numbered 11, after V lost 3 bases and J lost 3 bases. This CDR3 spans 18 amino acids. This receptor was taken from a human donor with low-grade glioma or glioblastoma, undergoing nonglioma brain surgery, or in good health (not recorded which). The source material was glioma tissue, nonneoplastic brain tissue, or PBMCs (not recorded which). The chain uses TRBV4-2 and TRBJ2-3; 11 bases are shared with TRBD1. CDR3 bases: TGTGCCAGCAGCCATCCGAACGGACAGGGGGCTGGAACAGATACGCAGTATTTT. Residues: CASSHPNGQGAGTDTQYF.